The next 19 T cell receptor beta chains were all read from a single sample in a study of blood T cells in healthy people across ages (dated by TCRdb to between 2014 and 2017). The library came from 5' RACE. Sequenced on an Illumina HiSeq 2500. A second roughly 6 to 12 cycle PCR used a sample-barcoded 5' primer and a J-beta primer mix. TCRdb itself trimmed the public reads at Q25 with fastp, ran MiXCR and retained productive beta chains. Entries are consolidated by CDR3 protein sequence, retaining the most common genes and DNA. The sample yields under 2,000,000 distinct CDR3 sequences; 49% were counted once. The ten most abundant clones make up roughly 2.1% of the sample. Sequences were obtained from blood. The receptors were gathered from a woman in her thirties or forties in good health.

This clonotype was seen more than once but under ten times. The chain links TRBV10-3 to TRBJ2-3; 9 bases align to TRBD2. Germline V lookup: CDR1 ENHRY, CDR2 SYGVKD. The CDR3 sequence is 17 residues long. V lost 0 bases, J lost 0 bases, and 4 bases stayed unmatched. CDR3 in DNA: TGTGCCATCAGTGAGTCGCGGGGGGGCCGGAGCACAGATACGCAGTATTTT. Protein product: CAISESRGGRSTDTQYF.

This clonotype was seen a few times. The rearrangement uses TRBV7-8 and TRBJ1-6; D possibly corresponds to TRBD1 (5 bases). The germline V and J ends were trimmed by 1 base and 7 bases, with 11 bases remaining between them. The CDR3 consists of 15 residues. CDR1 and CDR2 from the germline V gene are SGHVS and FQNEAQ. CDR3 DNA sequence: TGTGCCAGCAGCTTAGATCGGGGGAAAAATTCACCCCTCCACTTT. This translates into CASSLDRGKNSPLHF.

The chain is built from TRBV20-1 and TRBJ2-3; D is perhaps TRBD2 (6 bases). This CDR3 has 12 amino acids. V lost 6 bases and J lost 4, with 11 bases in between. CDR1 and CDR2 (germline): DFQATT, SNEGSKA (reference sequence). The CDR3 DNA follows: TGCAGTGCAAGGGACTCCTCAGATACGCAGTATTTT. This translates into CSARDSSDTQYF.

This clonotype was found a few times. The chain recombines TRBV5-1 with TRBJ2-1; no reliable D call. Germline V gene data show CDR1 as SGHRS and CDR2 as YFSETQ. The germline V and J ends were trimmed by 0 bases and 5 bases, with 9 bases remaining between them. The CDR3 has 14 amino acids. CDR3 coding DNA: TGCGCCAGCAGCTTGGCGAGAAAGAACAATGAGCAGTTCTTC. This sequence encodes CASSLARKNNEQFF.

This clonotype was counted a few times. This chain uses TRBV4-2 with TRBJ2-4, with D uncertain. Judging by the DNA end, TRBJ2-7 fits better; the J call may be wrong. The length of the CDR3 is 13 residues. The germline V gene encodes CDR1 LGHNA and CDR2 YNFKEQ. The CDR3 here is CASSQDMAAEQYF. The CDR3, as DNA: TGTGCCAGCAGCCAAGATATGGCAGCCGAGCAGTACTTC.

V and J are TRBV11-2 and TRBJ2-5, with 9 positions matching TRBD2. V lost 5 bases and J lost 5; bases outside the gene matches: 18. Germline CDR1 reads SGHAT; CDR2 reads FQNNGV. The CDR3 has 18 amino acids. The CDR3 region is CASSESRTSVSQWETQYF. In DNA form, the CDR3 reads TGTGCCAGCAGCGAGAGTCGGACTAGCGTATCCCAGTGGGAGACCCAGTACTTC. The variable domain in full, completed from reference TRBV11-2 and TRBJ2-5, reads EAGVAQSPRYKIIEKRQSVAFWCNPISGHATLYWYQQILGQGPKLLIQFQNNGVVDDSQLPKDRFSAERLKGVDSTLKIQPAKLEDSAVYLCASSESRTSVSQWETQYFGPGTRLLVL.

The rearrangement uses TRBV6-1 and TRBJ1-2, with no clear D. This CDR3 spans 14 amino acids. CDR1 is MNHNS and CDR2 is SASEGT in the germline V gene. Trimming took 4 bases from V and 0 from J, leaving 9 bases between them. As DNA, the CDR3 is TGTGCCAGCAGTGTGGACCCCTCTAACTATGGCTACACCTTC. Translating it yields CASSVDPSNYGYTF.

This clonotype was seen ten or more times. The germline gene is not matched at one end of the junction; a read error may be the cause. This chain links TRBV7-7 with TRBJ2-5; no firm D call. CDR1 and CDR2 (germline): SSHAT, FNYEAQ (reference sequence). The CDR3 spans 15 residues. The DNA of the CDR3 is TGTGCTAGCAGCTTAGCTCGCGGCAGGCAAGAGACCCAGTACTTC. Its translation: CASSLARGRQETQYF.

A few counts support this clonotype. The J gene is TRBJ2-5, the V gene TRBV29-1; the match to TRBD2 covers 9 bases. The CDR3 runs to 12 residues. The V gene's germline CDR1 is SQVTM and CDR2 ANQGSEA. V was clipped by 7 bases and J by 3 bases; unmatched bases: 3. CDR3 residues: CSGRTSEETQYF. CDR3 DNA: TGCAGCGGGCGGACTAGCGAAGAGACCCAGTACTTC.

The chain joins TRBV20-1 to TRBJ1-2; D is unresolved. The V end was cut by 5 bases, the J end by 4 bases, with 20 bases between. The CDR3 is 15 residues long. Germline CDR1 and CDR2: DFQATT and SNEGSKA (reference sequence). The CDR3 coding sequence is TGCAGTGCTCCACTAATCGGAGGGCGCGGCTATGGCTACACCTTC. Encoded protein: CSAPLIGGRGYGYTF.

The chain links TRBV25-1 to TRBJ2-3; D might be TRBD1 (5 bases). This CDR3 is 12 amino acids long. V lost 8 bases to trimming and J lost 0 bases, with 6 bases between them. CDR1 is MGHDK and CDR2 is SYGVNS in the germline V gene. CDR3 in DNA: TGTGCCAGCGGACATAGCACAGATACGCAGTATTTT. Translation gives CASGHSTDTQYF.

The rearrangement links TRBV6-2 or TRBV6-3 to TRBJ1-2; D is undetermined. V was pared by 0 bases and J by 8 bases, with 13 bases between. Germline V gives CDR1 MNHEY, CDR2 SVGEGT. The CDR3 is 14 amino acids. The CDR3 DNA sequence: TGTGCCAGCAGTTACTCGATTCCAGGCGGCGGCTACACCTTC. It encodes CASSYSIPGGGYTF.

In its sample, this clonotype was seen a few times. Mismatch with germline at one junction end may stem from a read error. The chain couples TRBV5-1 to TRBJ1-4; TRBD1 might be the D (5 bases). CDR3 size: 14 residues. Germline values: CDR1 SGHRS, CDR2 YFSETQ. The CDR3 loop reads CASSLVGLNEKLFF. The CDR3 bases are TGTGCCAGCAGCTTGGTGGGGCTAAATGAAAAACTGTTTTTT.

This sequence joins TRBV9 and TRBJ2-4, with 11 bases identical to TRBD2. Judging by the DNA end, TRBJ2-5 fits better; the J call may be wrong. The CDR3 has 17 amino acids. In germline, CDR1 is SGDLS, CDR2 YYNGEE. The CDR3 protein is CASSVSPLAGVEETQYF. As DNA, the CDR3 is TGTGCCAGCAGCGTAAGCCCACTAGCGGGGGTAGAAGAGACCCAGTACTTC.

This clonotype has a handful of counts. The CDR3 nucleotides read TGTGCCTGCGTCGGAATAGAAGAGACCCAGTACTTC. Translated: CACVGIEETQYF. V is TRBV11-2 and J is TRBJ2-5; unclear D gene. V was trimmed by 11 bases and J by 3 bases, leaving 13 bases between them. This CDR3 is 12 amino acids long. CDR1 is SGHAT and CDR2 is FQNNGV in the germline V gene.

CDR3 residues: CSARRTSGADTQYF. The CDR3, as DNA: TGCAGTGCTAGAAGGACTAGCGGGGCAGATACGCAGTATTTT. V usage is TRBV20-1 and J usage is TRBJ2-3; 12 bases agree with TRBD2. V lost 2 bases, J lost 4 bases, and 1 base stayed unmatched. The CDR3 covers 14 residues. Per the germline V gene, CDR1 is DFQATT and CDR2 is SNEGSKA (reference sequence).

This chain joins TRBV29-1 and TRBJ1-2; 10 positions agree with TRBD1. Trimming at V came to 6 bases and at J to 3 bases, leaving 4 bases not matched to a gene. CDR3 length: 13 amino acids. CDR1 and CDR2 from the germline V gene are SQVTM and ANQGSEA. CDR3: CSVRTGGDYGYTF. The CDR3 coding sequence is TGCAGCGTGCGGACAGGGGGGGACTATGGCTACACCTTC.

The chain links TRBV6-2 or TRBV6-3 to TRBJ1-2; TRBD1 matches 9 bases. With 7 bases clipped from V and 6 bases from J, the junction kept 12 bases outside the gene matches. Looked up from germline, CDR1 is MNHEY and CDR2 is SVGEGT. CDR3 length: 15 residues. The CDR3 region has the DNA TGTGCCAGCATCCACCCCCGGACAGGGGCAAATGGCTACACCTTC. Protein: CASIHPRTGANGYTF.

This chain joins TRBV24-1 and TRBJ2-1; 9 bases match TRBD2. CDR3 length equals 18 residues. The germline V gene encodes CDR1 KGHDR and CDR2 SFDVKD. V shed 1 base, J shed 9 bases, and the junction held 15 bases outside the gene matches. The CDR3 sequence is CATSDFCSGRGGQVEQFF. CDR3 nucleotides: TGTGCCACCAGTGATTTTTGCTCGGGGCGGGGGGGCCAAGTTGAGCAGTTCTTC.